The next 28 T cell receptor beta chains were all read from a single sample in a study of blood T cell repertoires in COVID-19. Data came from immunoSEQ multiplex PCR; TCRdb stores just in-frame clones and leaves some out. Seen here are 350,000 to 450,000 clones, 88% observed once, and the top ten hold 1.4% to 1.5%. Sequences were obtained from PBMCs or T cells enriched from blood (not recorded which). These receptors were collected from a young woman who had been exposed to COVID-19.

CDR3 sequence (DNA): TGTGCCAGCAGTGAATACGATGGTTTATGGGAGGGATCCGAGCAGTACTTC. This codes for CASSEYDGLWEGSEQYF. This rearrangement joins TRBV25-1 to TRBJ2-7; 7 bases match TRBD2. The CDR3 spans 17 residues. The germline gives CDR1 MGHDK, CDR2 SYGVNS. The V segment lost 0 bases and the J segment 6 bases; nucleotides outside the gene matches: 14.

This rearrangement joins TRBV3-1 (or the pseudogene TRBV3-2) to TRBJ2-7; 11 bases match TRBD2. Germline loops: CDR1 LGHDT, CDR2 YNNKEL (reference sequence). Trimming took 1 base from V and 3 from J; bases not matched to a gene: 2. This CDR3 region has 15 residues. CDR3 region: CASSQGSGGDYEQYF. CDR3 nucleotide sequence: TGTGCCAGCAGCCAAGGTAGCGGGGGGGACTACGAGCAGTACTTC.

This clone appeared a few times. The CDR3, as DNA: TGTGCCAGCAGGGCCCAGGGGGTGGAGGGCTATGGCTACACCTTC. It specifies CASRAQGVEGYGYTF. V gene TRBV28 combines with J gene TRBJ1-2; 7 bases align to TRBD1. Germline CDR1 is MDHEN and CDR2 is SYDVKM. There are 15 residues in the CDR3. Trimming at V came to 6 bases and at J to 4 bases, leaving 11 bases not matched to a gene.

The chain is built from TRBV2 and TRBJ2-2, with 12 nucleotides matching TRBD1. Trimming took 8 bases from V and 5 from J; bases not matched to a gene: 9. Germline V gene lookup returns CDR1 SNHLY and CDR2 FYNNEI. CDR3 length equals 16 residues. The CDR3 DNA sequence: TGTGCCAGCGCCGGGACAGGGGGCGCAATAACCGGGGAGCTGTTTTTT. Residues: CASAGTGGAITGELFF.

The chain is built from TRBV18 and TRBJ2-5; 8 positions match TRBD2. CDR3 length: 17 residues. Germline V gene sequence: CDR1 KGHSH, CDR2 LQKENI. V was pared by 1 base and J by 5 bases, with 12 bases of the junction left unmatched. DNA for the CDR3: TGTGCCAGCTCACCACTTCTCGCCCGGGGGGGTTACGAGACCCAGTACTTC. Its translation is CASSPLLARGGYETQYF. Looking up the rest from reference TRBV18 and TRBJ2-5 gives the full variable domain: NAGVMQNPRHLVRRRGQEARLRCSPMKGHSHVYWYRQLPEEGLKFMVYLQKENIIDESGMPKERFSAEFPKEGPSILRIQQVVRGDSAAYFCASSPLLARGGYETQYFGPGTRLLVL.

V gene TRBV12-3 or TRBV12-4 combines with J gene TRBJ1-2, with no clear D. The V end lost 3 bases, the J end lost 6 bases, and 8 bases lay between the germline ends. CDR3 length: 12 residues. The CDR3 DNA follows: TGTGCCAGCAGTTTGGTCAGGAATGGCTACACCTTC. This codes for CASSLVRNGYTF.

CDR3 protein: CASSNGQGASYNSPLHF. For the CDR3, the DNA is TGTGCCAGTAGTAACGGACAGGGGGCAAGCTATAATTCACCCCTCCACTTT. The chain recombines TRBV19 with TRBJ1-6; 11 nucleotides agree with TRBD1. The CDR3 extends over 17 amino acids. Germline V gene lookup returns CDR1 LNHDA and CDR2 SQIVND (reference sequence). After removal of 4 bases from V and 3 bases from J, the junction contained 5 bases not matched to a gene.

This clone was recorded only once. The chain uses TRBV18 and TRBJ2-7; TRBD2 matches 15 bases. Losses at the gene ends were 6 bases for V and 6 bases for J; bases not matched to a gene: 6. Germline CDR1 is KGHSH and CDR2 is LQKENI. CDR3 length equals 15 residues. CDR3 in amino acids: CASSPSGLAGGEQYF. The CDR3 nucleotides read TGTGCCAGCTCGCCCTCGGGACTAGCGGGAGGCGAGCAGTACTTC.

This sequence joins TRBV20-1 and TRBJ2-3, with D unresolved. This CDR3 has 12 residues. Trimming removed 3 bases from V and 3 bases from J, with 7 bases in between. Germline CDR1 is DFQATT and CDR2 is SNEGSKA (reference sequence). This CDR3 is CSASKETDTQYF. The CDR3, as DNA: TGCAGTGCTAGTAAGGAGACAGATACGCAGTATTTT.

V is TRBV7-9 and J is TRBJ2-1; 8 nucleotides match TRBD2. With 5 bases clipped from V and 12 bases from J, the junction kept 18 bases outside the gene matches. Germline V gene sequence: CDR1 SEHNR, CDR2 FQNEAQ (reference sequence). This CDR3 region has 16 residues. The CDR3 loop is CASSDSDTGTRNRQFF. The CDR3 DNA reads TGTGCCAGCAGCGATTCCGACACCGGGACTAGAAATAGGCAGTTCTTC.

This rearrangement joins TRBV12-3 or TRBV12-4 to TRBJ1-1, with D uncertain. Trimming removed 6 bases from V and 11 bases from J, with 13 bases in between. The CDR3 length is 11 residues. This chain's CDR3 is CASSLSVVAFF. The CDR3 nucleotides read TGTGCCAGCAGCCTCTCAGTCGTGGCTTTCTTT.

CDR3: CASSPTGTGGPETQYF. The DNA of the CDR3 is TGTGCCAGCAGCCCGACCGGGACAGGGGGCCCAGAGACCCAGTACTTC. The gene calls are TRBV7-3 and TRBJ2-5, with 12 bases fitting TRBD1. CDR3 length: 16 amino acids. Germline loops: CDR1 SGHTA, CDR2 FQGTGA. Unmatched junction bases numbered 8, after V lost 5 bases and J lost 4 bases.

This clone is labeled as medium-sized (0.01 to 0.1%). The CDR3 coding sequence is TGTGCCAGCAGTCAGGACAGGGAGGTTTACGAGCAGTACTTC. This gives the protein CASSQDREVYEQYF. The chain has TRBV25-1 and TRBJ2-7, with 8 positions matching TRBD1. This CDR3 is 14 amino acids long. From germline, CDR1 is MGHDK and CDR2 SYGVNS. Unmatched junction bases numbered 7, after V lost 5 bases and J lost 4 bases.

The CDR3 DNA sequence: TGTGCCAGCAGACCGGGACAGACCTTGAGGGAGCAGTACTTC. Its translation: CASRPGQTLREQYF. J is TRBJ2-7 and V is TRBV28, with TRBD1 identical over 7 bases. J lost 7 bases, V lost 6 bases, and 12 bases had no gene match. This CDR3 spans 14 amino acids. Looked up from germline, CDR1 is MDHEN and CDR2 is SYDVKM.

CDR3 residues: CAISDMGQGPGANVLTF. In nucleotides, the CDR3 is TGTGCCATCAGTGACATGGGACAGGGACCTGGGGCCAACGTCCTGACTTTC. This chain links TRBV10-3 with TRBJ2-6; 9 bases align to TRBD1. CDR3 length: 17 amino acids. The junction had 5 bases not matched to a gene; V was cut back by 3 bases and J by 2 bases. CDR1 is ENHRY, CDR2 SYGVKD, per germline.

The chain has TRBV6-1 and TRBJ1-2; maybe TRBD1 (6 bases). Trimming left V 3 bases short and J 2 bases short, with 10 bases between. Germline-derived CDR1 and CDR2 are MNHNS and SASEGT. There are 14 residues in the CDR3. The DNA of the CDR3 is TGTGCCAGCAGTGAGCAGACAGGAAACTATGGCTACACCTTC. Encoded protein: CASSEQTGNYGYTF.

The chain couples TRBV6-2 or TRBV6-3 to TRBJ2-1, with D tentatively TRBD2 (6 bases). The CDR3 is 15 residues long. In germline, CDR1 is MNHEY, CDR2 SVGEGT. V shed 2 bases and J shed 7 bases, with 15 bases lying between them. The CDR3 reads CASSYTAGTLNEQFF. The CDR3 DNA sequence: TGTGCCAGCAGTTACACCGCCGGGACTCTGAATGAGCAGTTCTTC.

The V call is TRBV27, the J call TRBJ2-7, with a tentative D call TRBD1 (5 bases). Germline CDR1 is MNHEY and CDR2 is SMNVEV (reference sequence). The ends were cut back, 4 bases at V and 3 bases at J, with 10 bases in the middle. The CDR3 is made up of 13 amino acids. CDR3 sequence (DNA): TGTGCCAGCAGTTCCCAGCAGGGCTACGAGCAGTACTTC. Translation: CASSSQQGYEQYF.

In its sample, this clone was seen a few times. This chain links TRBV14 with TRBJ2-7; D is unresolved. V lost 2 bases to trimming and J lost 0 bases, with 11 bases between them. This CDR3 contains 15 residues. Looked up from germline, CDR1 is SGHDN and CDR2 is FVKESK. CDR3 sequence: CASSQFARTSYEQYF. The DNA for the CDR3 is TGTGCCAGCAGCCAATTTGCGAGAACCTCCTACGAGCAGTACTTC.

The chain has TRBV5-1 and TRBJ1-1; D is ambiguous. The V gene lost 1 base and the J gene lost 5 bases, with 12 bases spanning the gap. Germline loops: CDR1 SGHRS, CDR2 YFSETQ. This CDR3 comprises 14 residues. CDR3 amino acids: CASSLTGIETEAFF. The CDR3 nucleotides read TGCGCCAGCAGCTTGACGGGGATTGAGACTGAAGCTTTCTTT. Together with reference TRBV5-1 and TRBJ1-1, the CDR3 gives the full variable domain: KAGVTQTPRYLIKTRGQQVTLSCSPISGHRSVSWYQQTPGQGLQFLFEYFSETQRNKGNFPGRFSGRQFSNSRSEMNVSTLELGDSALYLCASSLTGIETEAFFGQGTRLTVV.

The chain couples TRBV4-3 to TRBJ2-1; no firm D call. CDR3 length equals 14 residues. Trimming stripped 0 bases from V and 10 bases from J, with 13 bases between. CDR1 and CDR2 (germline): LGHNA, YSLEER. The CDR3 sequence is CASSQDGPLSEQFF. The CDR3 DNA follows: TGCGCCAGCAGCCAAGATGGGCCGCTTTCAGAGCAGTTCTTC.

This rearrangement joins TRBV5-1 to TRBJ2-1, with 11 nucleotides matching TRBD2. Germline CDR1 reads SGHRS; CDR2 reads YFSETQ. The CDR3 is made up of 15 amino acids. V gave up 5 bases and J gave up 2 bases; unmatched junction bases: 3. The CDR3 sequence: CASRVSGGAYNEQFF. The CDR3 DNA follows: TGCGCCAGCAGGGTTAGCGGGGGGGCCTACAATGAGCAGTTCTTC.

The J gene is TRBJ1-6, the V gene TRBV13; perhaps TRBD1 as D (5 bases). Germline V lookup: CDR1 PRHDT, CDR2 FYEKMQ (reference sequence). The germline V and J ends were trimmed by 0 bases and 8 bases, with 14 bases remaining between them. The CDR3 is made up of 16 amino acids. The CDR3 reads CASSLGPRRGYSPLHF. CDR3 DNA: TGTGCCAGCAGCTTAGGTCCCCGAAGGGGATATTCACCCCTCCACTTT.

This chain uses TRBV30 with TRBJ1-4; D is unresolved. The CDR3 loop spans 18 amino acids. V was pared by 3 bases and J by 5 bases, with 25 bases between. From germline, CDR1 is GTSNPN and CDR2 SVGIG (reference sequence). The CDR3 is CAWRPPLTSRRRNEKLFF. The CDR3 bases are TGTGCCTGGAGACCGCCCCTTACCAGCAGGCGACGGAATGAAAAACTGTTTTTT. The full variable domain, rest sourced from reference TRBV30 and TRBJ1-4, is SQTIHQWPATLVQPVGSPLSLECTVEGTSNPNLYWYRQAAGRGLQLLFYSVGIGQISSEVPQNLSASRPQDRQFILSSKKLLLSDSGFYLCAWRPPLTSRRRNEKLFFGSGTQLSVL.

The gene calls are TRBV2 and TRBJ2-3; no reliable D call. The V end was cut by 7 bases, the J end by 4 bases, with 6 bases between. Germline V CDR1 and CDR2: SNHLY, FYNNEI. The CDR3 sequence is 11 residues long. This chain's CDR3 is CASNLADTQYF. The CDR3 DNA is TGTGCCAGCAATCTAGCAGATACGCAGTATTTT.

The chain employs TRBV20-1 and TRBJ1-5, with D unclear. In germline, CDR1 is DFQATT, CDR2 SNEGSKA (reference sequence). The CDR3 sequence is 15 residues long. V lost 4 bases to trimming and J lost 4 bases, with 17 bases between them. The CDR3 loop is CSAIEFGNNNQPQHF. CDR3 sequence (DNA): TGCAGTGCTATTGAATTTGGCAACAATAATCAGCCCCAGCATTTT.

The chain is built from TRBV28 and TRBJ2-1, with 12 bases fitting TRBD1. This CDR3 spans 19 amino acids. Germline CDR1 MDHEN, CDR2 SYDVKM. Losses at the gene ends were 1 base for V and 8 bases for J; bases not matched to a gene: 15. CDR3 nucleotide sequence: TGTGCCAGCAGTTTATATGGGCATACTGTGGGACAGGGGGCCGATGAGCAGTTCTTC. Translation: CASSLYGHTVGQGADEQFF. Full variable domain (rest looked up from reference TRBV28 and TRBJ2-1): DVKVTQSSRYLVKRTGEKVFLECVQDMDHENMFWYRQDPGLGLRLIYFSYDVKMKEKGDIPEGYSVSREKKERFSLILESASTNQTSMYLCASSLYGHTVGQGADEQFFGPGTRLTVL.

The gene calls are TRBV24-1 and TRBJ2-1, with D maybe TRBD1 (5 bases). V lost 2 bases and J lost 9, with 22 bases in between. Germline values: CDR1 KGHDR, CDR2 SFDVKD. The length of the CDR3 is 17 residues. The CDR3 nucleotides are TGTGCCACCAGTGATTCTACAGGTAGAGGTCCTAATCGTGAGCAGTTCTTC. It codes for CATSDSTGRGPNREQFF.